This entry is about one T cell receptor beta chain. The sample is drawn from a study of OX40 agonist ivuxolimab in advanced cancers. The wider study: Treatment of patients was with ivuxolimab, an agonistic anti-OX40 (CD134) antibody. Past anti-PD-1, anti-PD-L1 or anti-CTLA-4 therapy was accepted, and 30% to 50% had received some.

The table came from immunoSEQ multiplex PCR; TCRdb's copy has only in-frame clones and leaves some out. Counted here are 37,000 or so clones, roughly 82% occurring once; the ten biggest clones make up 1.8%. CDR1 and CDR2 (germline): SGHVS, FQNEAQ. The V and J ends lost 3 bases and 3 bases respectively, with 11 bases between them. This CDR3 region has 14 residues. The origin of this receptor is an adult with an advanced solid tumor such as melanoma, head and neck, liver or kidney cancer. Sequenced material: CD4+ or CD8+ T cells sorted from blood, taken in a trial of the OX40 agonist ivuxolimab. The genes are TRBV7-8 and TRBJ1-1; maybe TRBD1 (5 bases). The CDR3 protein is CASSFSRGDTEAFF. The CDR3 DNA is TGTGCCAGCAGCTTCTCGAGAGGGGACACTGAAGCTTTCTTT. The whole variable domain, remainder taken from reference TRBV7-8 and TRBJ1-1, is GAGVSQSPRYKVAKRGQDVALRCDPISGHVSLFWYQQALGQGPEFLTYFQNEAQLDKSGLPSDRFFAERPEGSVSTLKIQRTQQEDSAVYLCASSFSRGDTEAFFGQGTRLTVV.